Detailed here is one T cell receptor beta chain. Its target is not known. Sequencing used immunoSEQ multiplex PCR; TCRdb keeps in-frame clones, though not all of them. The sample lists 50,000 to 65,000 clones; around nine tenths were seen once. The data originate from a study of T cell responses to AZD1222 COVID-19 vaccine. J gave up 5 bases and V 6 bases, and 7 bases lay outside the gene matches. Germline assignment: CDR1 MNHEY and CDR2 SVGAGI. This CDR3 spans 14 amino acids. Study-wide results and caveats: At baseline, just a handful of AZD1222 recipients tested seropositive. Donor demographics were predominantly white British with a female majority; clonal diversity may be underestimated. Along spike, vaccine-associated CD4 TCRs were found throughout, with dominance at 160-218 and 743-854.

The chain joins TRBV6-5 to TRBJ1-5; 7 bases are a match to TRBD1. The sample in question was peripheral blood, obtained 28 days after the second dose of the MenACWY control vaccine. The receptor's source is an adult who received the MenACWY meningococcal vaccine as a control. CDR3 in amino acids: CASSNRDSYQPQHF. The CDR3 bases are TGTGCCAGCAGCAACCGGGACAGCTATCAGCCCCAGCATTTT.